These 15 T cell receptor beta chains were sequenced from one sample in a study of tumor T cells in aggressive B-cell lymphoma. Clones were read by immunoSEQ multiplex PCR, and TCRdb kept only the in-frame ones, dropping some. The sample lists several thousand clones; about nine tenths were seen once. The sequencing sample was made of tumor tissue. These receptors were obtained from an adult with diffuse large B cell lymphoma.

With respect to this clone: Sequence at one end of the junction differs from germline and may be a read error. The chain recombines TRBV6-6 with TRBJ1-2; maybe TRBD1 (5 bases). Germline CDR1 MNHNY, CDR2 SVGAGI (reference sequence). CDR3 length: 13 amino acids. CDR3 residues: CASSTGSGTGYTF. The CDR3 nucleotides read TGTGCCAGCAGTACGGGCAGTGGGACTGGCTACACCTTT.

This clone has a single count. One end of the junction is discordant with germline, which a read error may explain. The chain links TRBV28 to TRBJ2-4, with D perhaps matching TRBD1 (5 bases). Germline CDR1 reads MDHEN; CDR2 reads SYDVKM. The CDR3 has 15 amino acids. The CDR3 spells CANSPLRAAKNIQYF. The CDR3 bases are TGTGCCAACAGTCCCCTCAGGGCTGCCAAAAACATTCAGTACTTC.

The V and J genes are TRBV2 and TRBJ2-2; no clear D. Germline assignment: CDR1 SNHLY and CDR2 FYNNEI. V lost 1 base and J lost 5, with 11 bases in between. This CDR3 spans 15 amino acids. The CDR3, as DNA: TGTGCCAGCAGTGAAGAATCCCTCACAACCGGGGAGCTGTTTTTT. Translation gives CASSEESLTTGELFF.

The chain has TRBV29-1 and TRBJ2-7; TRBD2 is a possible D gene (7 bases). Germline lookup yields CDR1 SQVTM and CDR2 ANQGSEA. The CDR3 contains 15 residues. V lost 7 bases and J 1 base, leaving 20 bases between the germline ends. This CDR3 is CSAVARGRGSYEQYF. CDR3 DNA: TGCAGCGCCGTGGCCCGAGGGAGGGGGTCCTACGAGCAGTACTTC.

The chain has TRBV7-2 and TRBJ2-7; TRBD1 matches 10 bases. This CDR3 spans 12 amino acids. V was pared by 4 bases and J by 12 bases, with 6 bases of the junction left unmatched. Germline V CDR1 and CDR2: SGHTA, FQGNSA. This CDR3 reads CASSWTGGSRYF. CDR3 bases: TGTGCCAGCAGCTGGACAGGGGGAAGTCGGTACTTC.

The chain recombines TRBV6-5 with TRBJ1-1, with D possibly being TRBD1 (6 bases). The germline V gene has CDR1 MNHEY and CDR2 SVGAGI. There are 14 residues in the CDR3. V lost 4 bases and J 0 bases, leaving 9 bases between the germline ends. The CDR3 protein is CASSFGQMNTEAFF. CDR3 DNA sequence: TGTGCCAGCAGTTTCGGACAGATGAACACTGAAGCTTTCTTT.

The rearrangement links TRBV6-1 to TRBJ2-7; TRBD2 matches at 8 bases. V dropped 6 bases and J dropped 5; count of bases not matched to a gene: 9. Germline CDR1 reads MNHNS; CDR2 reads SASEGT. The CDR3 is made up of 14 amino acids. The CDR3 sequence: CASSSGLVGNEQYF. For the CDR3, the DNA is TGTGCCAGCAGCTCGGGACTAGTCGGGAACGAGCAGTACTTC.

The chain uses TRBV27 and TRBJ2-2; no firm D call. This CDR3 region has 14 residues. CDR1 and CDR2 from the germline V gene are MNHEY and SMNVEV (reference sequence). The V end was cut by 2 bases, the J end by 2 bases, with 6 bases between. The CDR3 DNA reads as TGTGCCAGCAGTTTAGCGGTTAACACCGGGGAGCTGTTTTTT. The encoded protein is CASSLAVNTGELFF.

The rearrangement joins TRBV2 to TRBJ1-2; D not resolved. Germline CDR1 is SNHLY and CDR2 is FYNNEI. There are 13 residues in the CDR3. The V and J ends lost 2 bases and 2 bases respectively, with 6 bases between them. DNA for the CDR3: TGTGCCAGCAGTGAAACAGTGAACTATGGCTACACCTTC. This encodes CASSETVNYGYTF.

The chain links TRBV7-2 to TRBJ2-7, with TRBD2 matching over 15 bases. The V gene's germline CDR1 is SGHTA and CDR2 FQGNSA. The V and J ends lost 0 bases and 5 bases, in that order; junction bases with no gene match: 8. CDR3 length equals 18 residues. The DNA for the CDR3 is TGTGCCAGCAGCTTAGCCATCGGGACTAGCGGGAGGTCTCACGAGCAGTACTTC. This gives the protein CASSLAIGTSGRSHEQYF. The entire variable domain, with the rest obtained from reference TRBV7-2 and TRBJ2-7, is as follows: GAGVSQSPSNKVTEKGKDVELRCDPISGHTALYWYRQSLGQGLEFLIYFQGNSAPDKSGLPSDRFSAERTGGSVSTLTIQRTQQEDSAVYLCASSLAIGTSGRSHEQYFGPGTRLTVT.

The gene calls are TRBV5-1 and TRBJ1-2; 10 nucleotides agree with TRBD1. This CDR3 has 14 residues. The junction had 6 bases not matched to a gene; V was cut back by 4 bases and J by 6 bases. Germline V gene sequence: CDR1 SGHRS, CDR2 YFSETQ. CDR3 sequence: CASSPKGTGDGYTF. The CDR3 DNA reads TGCGCCAGCAGCCCAAAGGGGACAGGGGATGGCTACACCTTC.

This clone has a single count. The V call is TRBV18, the J call TRBJ2-2; 10 bases fit TRBD1. The CDR3 runs 16 residues. With V trimmed by 3 bases and J by 6 bases, 7 bases remained unmatched. Germline V CDR1 and CDR2: KGHSH, LQKENI. The CDR3 loop is CASSPTRDRGSGELFF. CDR3 DNA sequence: TGTGCCAGCTCACCGACCCGGGACAGGGGATCCGGGGAGCTGTTTTTT.

This sequence joins TRBV5-1 and TRBJ2-2, with D perhaps matching TRBD1 (7 bases). This CDR3 comprises 19 residues. V was trimmed by 4 bases and J by 3 bases, leaving 25 bases between them. Germline V CDR1 and CDR2: SGHRS, YFSETQ. This CDR3 is CASSVGSGGLNSYTGELFF. Written as DNA, the CDR3 is TGCGCCAGCAGCGTGGGGTCAGGGGGACTGAACTCTTACACCGGGGAGCTGTTTTTT.

CDR3 in amino acids: CASSASSGRAPKAYF. In nucleotides, the CDR3 is TGCGCCAGCAGTGCTTCTAGCGGGAGGGCCCCCAAGGCGTACTTC. The rearrangement joins TRBV5-1 to TRBJ2-7; 12 bases line up with TRBD2. Germline CDR1 reads SGHRS; CDR2 reads YFSETQ. The CDR3 length is 15 residues. Trimming at V came to 5 bases and at J to 12 bases, leaving 15 bases not matched to a gene.

CDR3 coding DNA: TGTGCCAGTTCCGACAGTAGCTACGAGCAGTACTTC. As protein: CASSDSSYEQYF. The rearrangement joins TRBV18 to TRBJ2-7; maybe TRBD1 (5 bases). Trimming stripped 9 bases from V and 3 bases from J, with 12 bases between. The CDR3 runs to 12 residues. CDR1 is KGHSH and CDR2 is LQKENI in the germline V gene.